These 15 T cell receptor beta chains share one sample of origin, sequenced in a study of cytomegalovirus exposure and HLA in healthy donors. The PCR ran on 60 Vbeta and 13 Jbeta primers. Measured with immunoSEQ multiplex PCR; TCRdb has only the in-frame clones, and not every one. The data hold more than 120,000 clones, with 78% observed a single time. Sequenced input: PBMCs. The receptors here all came from a woman between 40 and 55 years old in good health and CMV-seropositive.

The chain joins TRBV6-1 to TRBJ1-2; D is perhaps TRBD1 (5 bases). Trimming took 8 bases from V and 4 from J, leaving 17 bases between them. There are 14 residues in the CDR3. Germline CDR1 and CDR2: MNHNS and SASEGT. CDR3 DNA: TGTGCCAGCCTAATGGGCCAAGGGGCCTATGGCTACACCTTC. Residues: CASLMGQGAYGYTF.

The rearrangement joins TRBV27 to TRBJ2-3; 10 bases are a match to TRBD2. Germline V gene data show CDR1 as MNHEY and CDR2 as SMNVEV (reference sequence). J was trimmed by 5 bases and V by 2 bases; bases with no gene match: 7. The CDR3 has 16 residues. The CDR3 DNA reads TGTGCCAGCAGTTTAAGGCTAGCGGGAGTTAGAGATACGCAGTATTTT. It encodes CASSLRLAGVRDTQYF.

V usage is TRBV5-1 and J usage is TRBJ2-5; D tentatively fits TRBD1 or TRBD2 (5 bases each). The J call may not be correct, given that the DNA end is closer to TRBJ2-7. This CDR3 region has 14 residues. Germline V CDR1 and CDR2: SGHRS, YFSETQ. The CDR3 is CASSLERAGGEQYF. The CDR3 nucleotides read TGCGCCAGCAGCTTAGAGAGGGCTGGGGGCGAGCAGTACTTC.

The chain has TRBV6-6 and TRBJ2-1; no definite D call. V lost 0 bases, J lost 4 bases, and 7 bases lay in between. Germline V gene data show CDR1 as MNHNY and CDR2 as SVGAGI (reference sequence). The CDR3 totals 14 residues. CDR3 coding DNA: TGTGCCAGCAGTTACTCGAGAGTTTACAATGAGCAGTTCTTC. It codes for CASSYSRVYNEQFF.

The chain recombines TRBV5-1 with TRBJ1-3; D uncertain. V was trimmed by 4 bases and J by 1 base, leaving 9 bases between them. The germline gives CDR1 SGHRS, CDR2 YFSETQ. CDR3 length equals 14 residues. As DNA, the CDR3 is TGCGCCAGCAGCCTCACTTCATCTGGAAACACCATATATTTT. Translated, it gives CASSLTSSGNTIYF.

This chain links TRBV27 with TRBJ2-3; TRBD2 agrees at 8 bases. Germline CDR1 and CDR2: MNHEY and SMNVEV (reference sequence). V was clipped by 6 bases and J by 0 bases; unmatched bases: 8. The CDR3 spans 16 residues. The CDR3 bases are TGTGCCAGCAGGGAACTAGCGGTAACTAGCACAGATACGCAGTATTTT. This gives the protein CASRELAVTSTDTQYF.

V and J are TRBV29-1 and TRBJ2-2, with TRBD1 matching 10 bases. CDR1 is SQVTM and CDR2 is ANQGSEA in the germline V gene. Losses at the gene ends were 7 bases for V and 5 bases for J; bases not matched to a gene: 1. This CDR3 is built from 12 residues. The CDR3 DNA reads TGCAGCGCGGACAGGGGGACCGGGGAGCTGTTTTTT. Encoded protein: CSADRGTGELFF.

V usage is TRBV7-6 and J usage is TRBJ2-7, with 7 bases identical to TRBD2. V shed 5 bases, J shed 3 bases, and the junction held 4 bases outside the gene matches. CDR3 size: 13 residues. Germline V lookup: CDR1 SGHVS, CDR2 FNYEAQ. The DNA of the CDR3 is TGTGCCAGCAGCCAGCTAGCGGACTACGAGCAGTACTTC. It codes for CASSQLADYEQYF.

This clone was recorded once. V gene TRBV5-1 combines with J gene TRBJ1-2; D might be TRBD1 (5 bases). V was pared by 4 bases and J by 8 bases, with 18 bases between. The CDR3 length is 14 residues. CDR1 is SGHRS, CDR2 YFSETQ, per germline. CDR3 region: CASSPGDFLWGYTF. CDR3 in DNA: TGCGCCAGCAGCCCGGGGGACTTTTTGTGGGGCTACACCTTC.

The J gene is TRBJ2-1, the V gene TRBV4-1, with 8 bases identical to TRBD1. Germline loops: CDR1 MGHRA, CDR2 YSYEKL. V trimming: 1 base; J trimming: 10 bases; junction bases outside the gene matches: 9. The CDR3 contains 15 residues. CDR3 sequence (DNA): TGCGCCAGCAGCCAAGTGGGTCAGGGGGCTAGGGAGCAGTTCTTC. The encoded protein is CASSQVGQGAREQFF.

This chain links TRBV5-4 with TRBJ1-1; D unclear. Germline values: CDR1 SGHNT, CDR2 YYREEE (reference sequence). CDR3 length: 15 residues. Trimming removed 1 base at V and 0 bases at J, with 10 bases between. The DNA for the CDR3 is TGTGCCAGCAGCTTGTTCGCAGAATTGAACACTGAAGCTTTCTTT. Its protein is CASSLFAELNTEAFF.

V and J are TRBV11-1 and TRBJ2-1, with D perhaps matching TRBD1 (6 bases). Germline V gives CDR1 SGHAT, CDR2 FQDESV (reference sequence). V gave up 5 bases and J gave up 16 bases, with 21 bases separating them. CDR3 length: 13 residues. This CDR3 reads CASSPNRERPLFF. CDR3 sequence (DNA): TGTGCCAGCAGCCCGAACAGGGAGCGACCTTTATTCTTC.

The rearrangement links TRBV5-4 to TRBJ2-3; 11 bases fit TRBD2. V shed 4 bases, J shed 5 bases, and the junction held 9 bases outside the gene matches. The CDR3 is 16 amino acids. Looked up from germline, CDR1 is SGHNT and CDR2 is YYREEE (reference sequence). CDR3 bases: TGTGCCAGCAGCCTAGAACTAGCGGGAGTTGGAGATACGCAGTATTTT. The encoded protein is CASSLELAGVGDTQYF.

The chain has TRBV2 and TRBJ2-7; no clear D. CDR3 length: 14 amino acids. CDR1 and CDR2 (germline): SNHLY, FYNNEI. V lost 4 bases and J 0 bases, leaving 10 bases between the germline ends. Written as DNA, the CDR3 is TGTGCCAGCAGTGGATTGCACAGCTCCTACGAGCAGTACTTC. It is translated as CASSGLHSSYEQYF.

This clone occurred a few times. The rearrangement joins TRBV2 to TRBJ2-2; D is possibly TRBD2 (6 bases). With 6 bases removed from V and 6 bases from J, the gap between germline ends came to 14 bases. Germline CDR1 is SNHLY and CDR2 is FYNNEI. The CDR3 covers 14 residues. The chain's CDR3 is CASSDYSGAGELFF. CDR3 nucleotide sequence: TGTGCCAGCAGCGATTACTCGGGAGCCGGGGAGCTGTTTTTT.